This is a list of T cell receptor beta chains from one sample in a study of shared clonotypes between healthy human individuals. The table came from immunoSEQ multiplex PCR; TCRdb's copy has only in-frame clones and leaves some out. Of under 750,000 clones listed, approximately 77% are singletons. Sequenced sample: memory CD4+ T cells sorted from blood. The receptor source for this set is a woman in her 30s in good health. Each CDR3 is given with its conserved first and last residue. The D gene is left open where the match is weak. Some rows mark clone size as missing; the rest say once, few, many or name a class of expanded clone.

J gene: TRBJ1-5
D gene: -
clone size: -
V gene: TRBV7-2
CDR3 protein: CASSRTRGDQPQHF
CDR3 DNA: TGTGCCAGCAGCCGGACCCGGGGCGATCAGCCCCAGCATTTT

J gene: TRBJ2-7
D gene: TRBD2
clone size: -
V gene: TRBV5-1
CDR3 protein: CASSLRGTSYEQYF
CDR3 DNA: TGCGCCAGCAGCCTAAGGGGGACTAGCTACGAGCAGTACTTC

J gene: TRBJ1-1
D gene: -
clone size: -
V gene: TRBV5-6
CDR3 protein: CASSVYSGVFGTEAFF
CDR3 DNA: TGTGCCAGCAGCGTCTATTCAGGGGTCTTTGGGACTGAAGCTTTCTTT

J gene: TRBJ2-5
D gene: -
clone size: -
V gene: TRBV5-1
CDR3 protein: CASSPGHYQETQYF
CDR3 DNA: TGCGCCAGCAGCCCTGGACACTACCAAGAGACCCAGTACTTC

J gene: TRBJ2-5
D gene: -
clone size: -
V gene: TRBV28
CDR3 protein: CASSLGRVLKTQYF
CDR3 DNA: TGTGCCAGCAGTTTGGGGCGGGTTTTAAAGACCCAGTACTTC

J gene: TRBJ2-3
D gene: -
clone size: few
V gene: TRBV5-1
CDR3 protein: CASSFGRVGTDTQYF
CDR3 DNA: TGCGCCAGCAGCTTCGGGCGAGTTGGGACAGATACGCAGTATTTT

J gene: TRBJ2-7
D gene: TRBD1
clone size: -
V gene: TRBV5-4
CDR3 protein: CASSYGQASSYEQYF
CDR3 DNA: TGTGCCAGCAGCTACGGACAGGCGAGCTCCTACGAGCAGTACTTC

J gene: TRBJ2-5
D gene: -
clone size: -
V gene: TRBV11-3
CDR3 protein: CASWGRTTETQYF
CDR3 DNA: TGTGCCAGCTGGGGCCGAACCACTGAGACCCAGTACTTC

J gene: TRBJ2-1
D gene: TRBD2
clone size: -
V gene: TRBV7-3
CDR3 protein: CASSLIAGEAGEQFF
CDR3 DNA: TGTGCCAGCAGCTTGATAGCGGGAGAGGCGGGCGAGCAGTTCTTC

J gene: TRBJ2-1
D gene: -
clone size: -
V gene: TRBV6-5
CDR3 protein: CASSPGISYNEQFF
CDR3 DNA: TGTGCCAGCAGTCCCGGGATCTCCTACAATGAGCAGTTCTTC

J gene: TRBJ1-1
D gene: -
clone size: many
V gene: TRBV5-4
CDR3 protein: CASSLDRGRVAFF
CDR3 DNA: TGTGCCAGCAGCTTGGATCGGGGAAGGGTAGCTTTCTTT

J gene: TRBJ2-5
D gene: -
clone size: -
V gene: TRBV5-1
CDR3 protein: CASSPNAGFGGGETQYF
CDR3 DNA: TGCGCCAGCAGCCCGAATGCTGGATTTGGGGGAGGAGAGACCCAGTACTTC

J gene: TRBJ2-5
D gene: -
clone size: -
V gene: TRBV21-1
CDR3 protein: CASSSLDTPQETQYF
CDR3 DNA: TGTGCCAGCAGCTCCCTAGACACTCCCCAAGAGACCCAGTACTTC

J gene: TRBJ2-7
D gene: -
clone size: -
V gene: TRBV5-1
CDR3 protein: CASNGQTSYEQYF
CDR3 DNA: TGCGCCAGCAACGGACAGACCTCCTACGAGCAGTACTTC

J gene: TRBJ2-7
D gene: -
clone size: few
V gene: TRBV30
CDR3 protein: CAWSYYGTYEQYF
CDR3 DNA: TGTGCCTGGAGTTACTACGGAACCTACGAGCAGTACTTC

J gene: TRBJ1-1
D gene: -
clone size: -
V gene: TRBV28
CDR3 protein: CASSLFQEGRAEAFF
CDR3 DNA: TGTGCCAGCAGTTTATTCCAAGAGGGACGGGCTGAAGCTTTCTTT

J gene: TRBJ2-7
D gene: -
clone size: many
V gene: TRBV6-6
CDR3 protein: CASSPPGAYEQYF
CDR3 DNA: TGTGCCAGCAGCCCCCCCGGAGCCTACGAGCAGTACTTC

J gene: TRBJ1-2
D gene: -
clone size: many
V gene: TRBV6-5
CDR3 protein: CASSYRQRNYGYTF
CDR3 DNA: TGTGCCAGCAGTTACCGGCAGCGGAACTATGGCTACACCTTC

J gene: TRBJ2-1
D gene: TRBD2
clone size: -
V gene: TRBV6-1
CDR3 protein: CASSRGRETYNEQFF
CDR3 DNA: TGTGCCAGCAGCCGAGGGCGGGAGACCTACAATGAGCAGTTCTTC

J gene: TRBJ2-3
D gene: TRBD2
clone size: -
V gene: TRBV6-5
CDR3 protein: CASGEEREESDTQYF
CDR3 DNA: TGTGCCAGCGGAGAGGAGCGGGAGGAGTCAGATACGCAGTATTTT

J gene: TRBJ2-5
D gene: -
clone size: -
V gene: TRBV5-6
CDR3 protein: CASSLVTAGAETQYF
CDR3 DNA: TGTGCCAGCAGCTTGGTTACGGCAGGTGCGGAGACCCAGTACTTC

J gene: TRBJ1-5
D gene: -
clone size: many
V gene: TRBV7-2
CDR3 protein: CASSKDSLSNQPQHF
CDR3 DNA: TGTGCCAGCAGCAAAGACAGCCTAAGCAATCAGCCCCAGCATTTT

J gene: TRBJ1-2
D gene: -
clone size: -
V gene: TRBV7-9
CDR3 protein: CASSLDTGPSYGYTF
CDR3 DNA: TGTGCCAGCAGCTTAGATACGGGACCGAGCTATGGCTACACCTTC

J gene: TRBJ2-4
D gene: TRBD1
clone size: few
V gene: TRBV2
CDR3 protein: CASRDRVAKNIQYF
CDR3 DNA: TGTGCCAGCCGGGACAGAGTAGCCAAAAACATTCAGTACTTC

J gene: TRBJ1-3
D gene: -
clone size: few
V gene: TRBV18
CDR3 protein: CASSPEGFSSGNTIYF
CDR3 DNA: TGTGCCAGCTCACCGGAAGGATTTAGCTCTGGAAACACCATATATTTT

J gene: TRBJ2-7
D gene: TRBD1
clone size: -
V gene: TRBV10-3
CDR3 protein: CAISEPEAGGYEQYF
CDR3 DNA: TGTGCCATCAGTGAACCGGAGGCAGGGGGCTACGAGCAGTACTTC

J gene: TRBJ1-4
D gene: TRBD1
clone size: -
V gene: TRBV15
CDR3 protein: CATSRGQGAGEKLFF
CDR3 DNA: TGTGCCACCAGCAGAGGGCAGGGGGCAGGGGAAAAACTGTTTTTT

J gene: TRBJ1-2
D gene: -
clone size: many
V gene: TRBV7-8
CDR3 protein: CASSLVFRTTRGYGYTF
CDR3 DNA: TGTGCCAGCAGCTTGGTCTTTCGGACAACCCGAGGCTATGGCTACACCTTC

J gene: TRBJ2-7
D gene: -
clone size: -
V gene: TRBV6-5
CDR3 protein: CASGGTYEQYF
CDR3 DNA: TGTGCCAGCGGGGGAACCTACGAGCAGTACTTC

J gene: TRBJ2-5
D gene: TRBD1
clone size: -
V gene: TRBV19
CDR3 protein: CASSIGQGAKRETQYF
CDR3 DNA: TGTGCCAGTAGTATTGGTCAGGGGGCAAAGCGGGAGACCCAGTACTTC

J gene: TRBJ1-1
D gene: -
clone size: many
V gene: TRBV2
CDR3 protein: CASSDEPLRAFF
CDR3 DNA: TGTGCCAGCAGCGACGAACCCCTAAGGGCTTTCTTT

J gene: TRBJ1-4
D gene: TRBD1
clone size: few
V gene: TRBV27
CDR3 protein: CASNKQGASEKLFF
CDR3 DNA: TGTGCCAGCAACAAACAGGGGGCGAGTGAAAAACTGTTTTTT

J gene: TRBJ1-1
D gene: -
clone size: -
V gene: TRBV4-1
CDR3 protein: CASSQVAYEAFF
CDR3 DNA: TGCGCCAGCAGCCAAGTTGCCTATGAAGCTTTCTTT

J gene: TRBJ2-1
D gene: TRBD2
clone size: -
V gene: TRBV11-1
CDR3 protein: CASSSGTSGSYNEQFF
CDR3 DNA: TGTGCCAGCAGCTCCGGGACTAGCGGCTCCTACAATGAGCAGTTCTTC

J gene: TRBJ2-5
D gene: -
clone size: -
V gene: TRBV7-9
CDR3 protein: CASSLVRLGETQYF
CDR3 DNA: TGTGCCAGCAGCTTAGTCCGCCTAGGAGAGACCCAGTACTTC

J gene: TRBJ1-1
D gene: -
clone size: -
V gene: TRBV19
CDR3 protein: CASSTRGTNTEAFF
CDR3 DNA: TGTGCCAGTAGTACCCGGGGGACGAACACTGAAGCTTTCTTT

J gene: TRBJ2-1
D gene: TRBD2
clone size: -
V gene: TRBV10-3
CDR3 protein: CAIRPDGTSGTYNEQFF
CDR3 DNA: TGTGCCATCAGACCTGATGGGACTAGCGGAACCTACAATGAGCAGTTCTTC

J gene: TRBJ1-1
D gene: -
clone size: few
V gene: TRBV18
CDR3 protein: CASSQGMNTEAFF
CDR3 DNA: TGTGCCAGCTCACAGGGCATGAACACTGAAGCTTTCTTT

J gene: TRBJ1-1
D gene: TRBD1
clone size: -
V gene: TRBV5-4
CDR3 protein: CASSWGQGRTFF
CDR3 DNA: TGTGCCAGCAGCTGGGGACAGGGGAGAACTTTCTTT

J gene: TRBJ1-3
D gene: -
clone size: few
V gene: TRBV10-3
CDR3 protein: CAIQDTGKSGNTIYF
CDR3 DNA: TGTGCCATCCAAGACACAGGGAAGTCTGGAAACACCATATATTTT

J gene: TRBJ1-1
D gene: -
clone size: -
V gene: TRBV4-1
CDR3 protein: CASSDWAREGLNTEAFF
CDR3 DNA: TGCGCCAGCAGCGATTGGGCCCGGGAAGGGCTGAACACTGAAGCTTTCTTT

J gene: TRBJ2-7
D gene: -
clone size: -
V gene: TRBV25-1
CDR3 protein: CASSEQGPEQYF
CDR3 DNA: TGTGCCAGCAGTGAACAGGGACCCGAGCAGTACTTC

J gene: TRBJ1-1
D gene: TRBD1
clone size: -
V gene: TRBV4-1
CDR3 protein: CASRFWEGAMNTEAFF
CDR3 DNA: TGCGCCAGCAGATTTTGGGAGGGGGCTATGAACACTGAAGCTTTCTTT

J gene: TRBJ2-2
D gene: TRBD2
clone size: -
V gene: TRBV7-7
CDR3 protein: CASSRTSGENTGELFF
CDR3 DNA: TGTGCCAGCAGCCGTACTAGCGGGGAGAACACCGGGGAGCTGTTTTTT

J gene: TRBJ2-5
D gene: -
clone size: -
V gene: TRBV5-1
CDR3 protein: CASSLNSGVGQETQYF
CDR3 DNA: TGCGCCAGCAGCTTGAATTCGGGAGTGGGCCAAGAGACCCAGTACTTC

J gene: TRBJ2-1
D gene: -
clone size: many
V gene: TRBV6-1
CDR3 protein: CASSEATGRNEQFF
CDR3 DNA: TGTGCCAGCAGTGAAGCAACAGGGAGGAATGAGCAGTTCTTC

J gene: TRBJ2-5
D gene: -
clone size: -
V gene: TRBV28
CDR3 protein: CASSPHVGRETQYF
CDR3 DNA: TGTGCCAGCAGTCCCCACGTTGGGCGAGAGACCCAGTACTTC

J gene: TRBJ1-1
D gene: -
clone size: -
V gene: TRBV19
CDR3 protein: CASSIYTEAFF
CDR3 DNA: TGTGCCAGTAGTATCTACACTGAAGCTTTCTTT

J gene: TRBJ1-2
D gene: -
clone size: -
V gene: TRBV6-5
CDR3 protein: CASSRLGGAGGYTF
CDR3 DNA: TGTGCCAGCAGCCGATTGGGGGGCGCGGGAGGCTACACCTTC

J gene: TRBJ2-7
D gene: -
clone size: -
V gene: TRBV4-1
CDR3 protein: CASSQISVVGSYEQYF
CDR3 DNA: TGCGCCAGCAGCCAGATTAGTGTAGTGGGCTCCTACGAGCAGTACTTC

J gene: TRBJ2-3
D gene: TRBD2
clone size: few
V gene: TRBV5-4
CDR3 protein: CASSPRPSGSVRDTQYF
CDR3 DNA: TGTGCCAGCAGCCCCCGACCTAGCGGGAGTGTCAGAGATACGCAGTATTTT

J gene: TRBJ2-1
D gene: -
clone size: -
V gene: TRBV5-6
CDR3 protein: CASSFISGINNEQFF
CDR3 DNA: TGTGCCAGCAGCTTCATCTCAGGGATCAACAATGAGCAGTTCTTC

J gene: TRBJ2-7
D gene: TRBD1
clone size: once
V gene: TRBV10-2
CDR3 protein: CASSDGQGRYEQYF
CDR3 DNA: TGCGCCAGCAGTGATGGACAGGGGAGATACGAGCAGTACTTC

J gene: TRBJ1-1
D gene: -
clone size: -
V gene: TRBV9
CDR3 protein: CASSVGHADTEAFF
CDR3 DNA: TGTGCCAGCAGCGTAGGTCACGCGGATACTGAAGCTTTCTTT

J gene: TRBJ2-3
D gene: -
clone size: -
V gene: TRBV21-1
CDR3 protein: CASSNRVGDTQYF
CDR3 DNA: TGTGCCAGCAGCAACAGGGTCGGAGATACGCAGTATTTT

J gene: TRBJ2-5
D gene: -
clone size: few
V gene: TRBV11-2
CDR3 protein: CASSLARAETQYF
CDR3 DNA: TGTGCCAGCAGCTTGGCAAGGGCGGAGACCCAGTACTTC

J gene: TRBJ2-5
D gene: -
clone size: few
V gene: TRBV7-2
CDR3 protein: CASSYNRAETQYF
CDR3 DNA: TGTGCCAGCAGCTACAACAGGGCGGAGACCCAGTACTTC